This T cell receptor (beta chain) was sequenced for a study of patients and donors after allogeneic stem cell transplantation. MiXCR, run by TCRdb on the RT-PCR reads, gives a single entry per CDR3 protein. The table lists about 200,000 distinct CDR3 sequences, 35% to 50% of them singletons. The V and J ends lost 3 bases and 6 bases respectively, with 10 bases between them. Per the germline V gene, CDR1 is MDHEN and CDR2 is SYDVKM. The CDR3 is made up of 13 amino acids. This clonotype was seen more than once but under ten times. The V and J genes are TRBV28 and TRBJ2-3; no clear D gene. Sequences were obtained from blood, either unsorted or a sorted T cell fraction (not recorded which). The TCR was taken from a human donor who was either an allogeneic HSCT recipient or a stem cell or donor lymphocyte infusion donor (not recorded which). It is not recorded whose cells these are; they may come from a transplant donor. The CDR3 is CASSLSPIDTQYF. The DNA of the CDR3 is TGTGCCAGCAGTTTGTCCCCAATCGATACGCAGTATTTT.